Each of the 3 T cell receptor beta chains below was sequenced from the same sample in a study of Graves' ophthalmopathy and Graves' hyperthyroidism. Amplifying from RNA transcripts, the study obtained TCR beta CDR3 regions. Following a first-round RT-PCR that used HTBI primers, a second-round multiplex PCR was carried out. TCRdb used MiXCR to reprocess the multiplex PCR reads, holding one entry per CDR3 protein. Of 400,000 to 450,000 distinct CDR3 sequences in the sample, under 25% are singletons; the top ten hold 3%. The sequencing sample was made of peripheral blood. Receptors originate from a woman aged 18-29 years with stable Graves' hyperthyroidism.

There are many counts of this clonotype. V is TRBV7-2 and J is TRBJ1-5; weak D call: TRBD1 (6 bases). CDR1 and CDR2 from the germline V gene are SGHTA and FQGNSA. This CDR3 spans 15 amino acids. Trimming took 5 bases from V and 0 from J, leaving 11 bases between them. The CDR3: CASSPQGTSNQPQHF. CDR3 nucleotide sequence: TGTGCCAGCAGCCCTCAGGGGACTAGCAATCAGCCCCAGCATTTT.

This clonotype appeared a few times. Being one base from a much bigger clone, this may be a read error. V is TRBV7-3 and J is TRBJ2-2; tentatively, D is TRBD1 (6 bases). Germline V gene data show CDR1 as SGHTA and CDR2 as FQGTGA. The CDR3 is 14 residues long. The CDR3 loop is CASSFRGNTGELCF. Written as DNA, the CDR3 is TGTGCCAGCAGCTTTAGGGGGAACACCGGGGAGCTGTGTTTT. The entire variable domain, with the rest obtained from reference TRBV7-3 and TRBJ2-2, is as follows: GAGVSQTPSNKVTEKGKYVELRCDPISGHTALYWYRQSLGQGPEFLIYFQGTGAADDSGLPNDRFFAVRPEGSVSTLKIQRTERGDSAVYLCASSFRGNTGELCFGEGSRLTVL.

This clonotype was seen many times. The chain couples TRBV29-1 to TRBJ2-5; a weak D match, TRBD2 (5 bases). Germline CDR1 is SQVTM and CDR2 is ANQGSEA. V lost 6 bases and J 4 bases, leaving 18 bases between the germline ends. The CDR3 contains 14 residues. CDR3 sequence (DNA): TGCAGCGTCGACTACCGAATGGGCCCAGAGACCCAGTACTTC. Residues: CSVDYRMGPETQYF.